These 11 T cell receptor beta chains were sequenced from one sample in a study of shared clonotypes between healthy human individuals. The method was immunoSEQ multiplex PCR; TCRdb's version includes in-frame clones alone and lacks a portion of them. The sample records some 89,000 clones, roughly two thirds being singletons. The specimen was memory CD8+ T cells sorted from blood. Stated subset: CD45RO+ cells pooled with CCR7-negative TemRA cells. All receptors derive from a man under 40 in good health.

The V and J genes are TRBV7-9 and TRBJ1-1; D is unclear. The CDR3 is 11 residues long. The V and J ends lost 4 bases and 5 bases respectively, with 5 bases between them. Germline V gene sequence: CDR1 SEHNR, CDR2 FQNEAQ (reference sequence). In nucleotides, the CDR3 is TGTGCCAGCAGCTCCGGTACTGAAGCTTTCTTT. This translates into CASSSGTEAFF.

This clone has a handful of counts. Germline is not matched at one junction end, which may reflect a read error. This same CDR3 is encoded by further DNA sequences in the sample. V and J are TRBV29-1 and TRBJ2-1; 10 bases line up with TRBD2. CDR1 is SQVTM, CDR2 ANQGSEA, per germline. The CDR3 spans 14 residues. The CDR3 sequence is CSVEGLAGENEQFF. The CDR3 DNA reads TGCAGCGTCGAAGGGCTAGCGGGAGAGAATGAGCAGTTCTTC.

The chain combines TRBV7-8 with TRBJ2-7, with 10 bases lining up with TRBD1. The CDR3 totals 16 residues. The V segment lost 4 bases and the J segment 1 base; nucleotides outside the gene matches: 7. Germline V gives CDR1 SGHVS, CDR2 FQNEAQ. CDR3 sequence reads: CASSWDRGSISYEQYF. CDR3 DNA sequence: TGTGCCAGCAGCTGGGACAGGGGAAGTATATCCTACGAGCAGTACTTC.

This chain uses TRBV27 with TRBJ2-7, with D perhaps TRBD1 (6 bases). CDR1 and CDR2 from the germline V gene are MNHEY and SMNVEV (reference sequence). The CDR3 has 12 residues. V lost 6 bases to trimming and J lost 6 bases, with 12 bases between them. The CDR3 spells CASSFDRTEQYF. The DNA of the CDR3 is TGTGCCAGCAGCTTCGACAGGACCGAGCAGTACTTC.

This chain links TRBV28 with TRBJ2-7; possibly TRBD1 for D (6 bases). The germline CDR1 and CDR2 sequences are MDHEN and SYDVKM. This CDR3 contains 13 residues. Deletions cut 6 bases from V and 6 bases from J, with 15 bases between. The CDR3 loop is CASSQSGTIEQYF. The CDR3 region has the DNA TGTGCCAGCAGCCAATCCGGGACAATCGAGCAGTACTTC.

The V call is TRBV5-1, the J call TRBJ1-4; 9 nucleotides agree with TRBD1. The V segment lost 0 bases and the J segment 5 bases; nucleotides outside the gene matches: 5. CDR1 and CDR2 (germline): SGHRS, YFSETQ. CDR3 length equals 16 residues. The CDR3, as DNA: TGCGCCAGCAGCTTGGCGACAGGGGGAACGAATGAAAAACTGTTTTTT. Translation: CASSLATGGTNEKLFF.

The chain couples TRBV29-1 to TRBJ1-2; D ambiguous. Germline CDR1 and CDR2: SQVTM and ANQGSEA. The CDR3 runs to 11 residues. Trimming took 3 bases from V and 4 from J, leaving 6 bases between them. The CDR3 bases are TGCAGCGTTGATGCCAGCTATGGCTACACCTTC. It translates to CSVDASYGYTF.

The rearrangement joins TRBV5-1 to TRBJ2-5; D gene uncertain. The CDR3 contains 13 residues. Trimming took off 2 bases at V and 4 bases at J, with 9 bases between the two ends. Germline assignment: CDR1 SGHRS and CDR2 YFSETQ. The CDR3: CASSFYNGETQYF. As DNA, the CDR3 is TGCGCCAGCAGCTTTTACAACGGAGAGACCCAGTACTTC.

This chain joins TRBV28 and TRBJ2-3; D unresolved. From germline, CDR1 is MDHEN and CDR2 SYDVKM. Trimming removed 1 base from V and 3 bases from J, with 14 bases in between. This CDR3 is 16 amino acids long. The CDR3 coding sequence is TGTGCCAGCAGTTTATTTCGAGACACATCTACAGATACGCAGTATTTT. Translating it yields CASSLFRDTSTDTQYF.

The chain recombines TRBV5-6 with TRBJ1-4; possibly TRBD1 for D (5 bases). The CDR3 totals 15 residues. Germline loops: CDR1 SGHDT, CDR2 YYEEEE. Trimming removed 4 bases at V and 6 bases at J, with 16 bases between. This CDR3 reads CASSQTATAYEKLFF. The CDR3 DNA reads TGTGCCAGCAGCCAAACCGCGACAGCCTATGAAAAACTGTTTTTT.

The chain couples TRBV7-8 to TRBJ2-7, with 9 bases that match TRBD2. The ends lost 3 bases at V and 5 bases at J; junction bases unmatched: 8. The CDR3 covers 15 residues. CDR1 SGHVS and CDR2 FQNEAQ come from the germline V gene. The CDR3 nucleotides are TGTGCCAGCAGCTTGTCTAGCGGGATCTTCGACGAGCAGTACTTC. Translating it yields CASSLSSGIFDEQYF.